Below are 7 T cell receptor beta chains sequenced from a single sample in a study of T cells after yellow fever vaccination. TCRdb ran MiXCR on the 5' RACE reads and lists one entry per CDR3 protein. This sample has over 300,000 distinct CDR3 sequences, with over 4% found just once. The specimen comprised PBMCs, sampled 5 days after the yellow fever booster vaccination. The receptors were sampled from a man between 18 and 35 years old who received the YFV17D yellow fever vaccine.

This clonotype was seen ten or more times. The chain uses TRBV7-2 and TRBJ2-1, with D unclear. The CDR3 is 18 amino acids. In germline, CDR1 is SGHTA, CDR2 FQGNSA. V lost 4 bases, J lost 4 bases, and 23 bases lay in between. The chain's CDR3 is CASSSHRQSRTTYNEQFF. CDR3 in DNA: TGTGCCAGCAGCTCACACCGCCAATCACGGACGACTTACAATGAGCAGTTCTTC.

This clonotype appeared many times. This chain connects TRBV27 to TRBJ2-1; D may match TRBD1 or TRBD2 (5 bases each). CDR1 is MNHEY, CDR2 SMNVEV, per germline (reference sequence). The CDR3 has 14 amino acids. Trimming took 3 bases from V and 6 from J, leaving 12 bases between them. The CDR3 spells CASSFGLGGNEQFF. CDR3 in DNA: TGTGCCAGCAGTTTTGGGCTTGGGGGCAATGAGCAGTTCTTC.

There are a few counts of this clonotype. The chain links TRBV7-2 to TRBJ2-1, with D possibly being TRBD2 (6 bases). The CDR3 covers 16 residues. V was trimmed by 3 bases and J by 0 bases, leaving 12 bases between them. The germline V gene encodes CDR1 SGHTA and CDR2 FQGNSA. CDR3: CASSFGGARSYNEQFF. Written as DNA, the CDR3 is TGTGCCAGCAGCTTTGGCGGGGCCCGCTCCTACAATGAGCAGTTCTTC.

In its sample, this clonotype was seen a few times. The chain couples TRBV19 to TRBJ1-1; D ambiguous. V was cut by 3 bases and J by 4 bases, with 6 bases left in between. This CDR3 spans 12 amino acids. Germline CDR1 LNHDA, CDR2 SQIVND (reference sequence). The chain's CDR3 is CASSMRSTEAFF. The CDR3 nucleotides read TGTGCCAGTAGTATGAGGTCCACTGAAGCTTTCTTT.

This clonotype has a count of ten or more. The CDR3 loop reads CASSASGGDSTDTQYF. The CDR3 DNA follows: TGTGCCAGCAGTGCTAGCGGGGGGGATTCCACAGATACGCAGTATTTT. This rearrangement joins TRBV6-4 to TRBJ2-3; the match to TRBD2 covers 12 bases. The CDR3 totals 16 residues. V lost 4 bases to trimming and J lost 2 bases; unmatched junction nucleotides: 4. Per germline, CDR1 MRHNA and CDR2 SNTAGT.

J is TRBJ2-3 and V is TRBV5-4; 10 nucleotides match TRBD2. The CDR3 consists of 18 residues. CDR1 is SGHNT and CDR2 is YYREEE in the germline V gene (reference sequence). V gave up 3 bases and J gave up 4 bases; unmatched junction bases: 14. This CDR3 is CASSWPSGGASPPDTQYF. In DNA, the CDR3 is TGTGCCAGCAGCTGGCCCAGCGGGGGGGCCAGTCCCCCAGATACGCAGTATTTT. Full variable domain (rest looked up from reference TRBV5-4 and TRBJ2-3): ETGVTQSPTHLIKTRGQQVTLRCSSQSGHNTVSWYQQALGQGPQFIFQYYREEENGRGNFPPRFSGLQFPNYSSELNVNALELDDSALYLCASSWPSGGASPPDTQYFGPGTRLTVL.

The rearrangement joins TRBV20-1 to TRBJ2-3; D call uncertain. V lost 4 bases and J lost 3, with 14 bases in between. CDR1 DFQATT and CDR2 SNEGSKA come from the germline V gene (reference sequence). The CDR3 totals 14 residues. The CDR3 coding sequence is TGCAGTGCTAAGGACCCTAGGGCTACAGATACGCAGTATTTT. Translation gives CSAKDPRATDTQYF.